This TCR beta chain was sequenced in a study of blood T cell repertoires in COVID-19. About the research overall: PBMCs, B-cell-depleted T cells, or T cells were the source of the cDNA or gDNA that made up the material.

The CDR3 is made up of 17 amino acids. Trimming removed 4 bases at V and 4 bases at J, with 23 bases between. CDR1 is SGHDN, CDR2 FVKESK, per germline. In terms of age and location, participants ranged from roughly 18 to 95 years and lived in under 30 US areas. Cohort 3 donors counted as recovered after two negative PCRs, clearance, or resolved symptoms. The data were produced by immunoSEQ multiplex PCR, yet TCRdb's version contains in-frame clones alone and is incomplete. The table shows about 140,000 clones, with nearly 80% occurring only once. The sequenced material came from PBMCs or T cells enriched from blood (not recorded which). This clonotype was sampled from a woman in her forties or fifties who had recovered from COVID-19. This rearrangement joins TRBV14 to TRBJ2-7, with D perhaps matching TRBD2 (6 bases). The CDR3 region has the DNA TGTGCCAGCAGCCCCTACCGAAATAGCGGTTTCCTTTACGAGCAGTACTTC. Translation: CASSPYRNSGFLYEQYF.